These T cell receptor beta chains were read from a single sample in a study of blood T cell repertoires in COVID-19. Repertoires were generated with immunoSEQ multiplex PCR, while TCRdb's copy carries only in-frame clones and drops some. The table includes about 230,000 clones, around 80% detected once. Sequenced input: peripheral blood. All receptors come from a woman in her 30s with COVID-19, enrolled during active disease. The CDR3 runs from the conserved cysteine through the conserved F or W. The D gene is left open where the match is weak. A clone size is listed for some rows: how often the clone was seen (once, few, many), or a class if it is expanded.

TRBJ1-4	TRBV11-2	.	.	CASSLVERGEKLFF	TGTGCCAGCAGCTTAGTTGAGAGGGGGGAAAAACTGTTTTTT
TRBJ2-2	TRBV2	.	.	CASKGQGGTGELFF	TGTGCCAGCAAGGGGCAGGGAGGTACCGGGGAGCTGTTTTTT
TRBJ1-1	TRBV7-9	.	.	CASSTGGEAFF	TGTGCCAGCAGCACCGGGGGGGAAGCTTTCTTT
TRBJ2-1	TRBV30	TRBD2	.	CAWRQEGLAGVEQFF	TGTGCCTGGAGGCAGGAGGGACTAGCGGGAGTTGAGCAGTTCTTC
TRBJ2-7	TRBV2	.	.	CASLQGISSYEQYF	TGTGCCAGCCTTCAGGGTATTTCCTCCTACGAGCAGTACTTC
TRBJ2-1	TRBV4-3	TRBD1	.	CASSLRDRDYNEQFF	TGCGCCAGCAGCCTCCGGGACAGGGATTACAATGAGCAGTTCTTC
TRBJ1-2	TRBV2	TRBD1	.	CASKIGTEVYGYTF	TGTGCCAGCAAGATTGGGACAGAGGTCTATGGCTACACCTTC
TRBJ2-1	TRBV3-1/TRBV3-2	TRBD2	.	CASSPGLARGRDEQFF	TGTGCCAGCAGCCCCGGACTAGCGAGGGGGAGGGATGAGCAGTTCTTC
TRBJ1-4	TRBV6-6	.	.	CASIDGVDEKLFF	TGTGCCAGCATCGACGGAGTGGATGAAAAACTGTTTTTT
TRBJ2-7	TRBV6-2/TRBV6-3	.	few	CASSYRKGVYEQYF	TGTGCCAGCAGTTACAGGAAGGGGGTCTACGAGCAGTACTTC
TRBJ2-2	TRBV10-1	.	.	CASSQGSGELFF	TGCGCCAGCAGTCAGGGATCCGGGGAGCTGTTTTTT
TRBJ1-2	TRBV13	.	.	CASSLGQGHGYTF	TGTGCCAGCAGCTTAGGCCAGGGCCATGGCTACACCTTC
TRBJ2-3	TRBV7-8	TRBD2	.	CASSLVLAGGTDTQYF	TGTGCCAGCAGCTTAGTGCTAGCGGGGGGCACAGATACGCAGTATTTT
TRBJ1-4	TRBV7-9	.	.	CASSFSGNEKLFF	TGTGCCAGCAGCTTCTCGGGGAACGAAAAACTGTTTTTT
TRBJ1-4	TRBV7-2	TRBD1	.	CASSFEGAQNEKLFF	TGTGCCAGCAGCTTTGAGGGGGCGCAGAACGAAAAACTGTTTTTT
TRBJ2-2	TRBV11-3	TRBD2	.	CASSSAGFGGTGELFF	TGTGCCAGCAGCTCAGCCGGGTTCGGGGGGACCGGGGAGCTGTTTTTT
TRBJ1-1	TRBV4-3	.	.	CASSQTPRGTEAFF	TGCGCCAGCAGCCAAACCCCACGGGGCACTGAAGCTTTCTTT
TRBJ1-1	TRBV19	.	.	CASSISADMNTEAFF	TGTGCCAGTAGTATCTCTGCAGACATGAACACTGAAGCTTTCTTT
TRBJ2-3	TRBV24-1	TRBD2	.	CATSDPRGAGGTDTQYF	TGTGCCACCAGTGATCCCCGGGGTGCGGGAGGCACAGATACGCAGTATTTT
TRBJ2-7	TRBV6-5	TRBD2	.	CASSYMRGGSYEQYF	TGTGCCAGCAGTTATATGCGGGGGGGCTCCTACGAGCAGTACTTC
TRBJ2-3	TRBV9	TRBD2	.	CASSPQGTSGIADTQYF	TGTGCCAGCAGCCCACAGGGGACTAGCGGTATCGCAGATACGCAGTATTTT
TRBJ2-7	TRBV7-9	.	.	CASSASGDEQYF	TGTGCCAGCAGCGCCTCGGGGGACGAGCAGTACTTC